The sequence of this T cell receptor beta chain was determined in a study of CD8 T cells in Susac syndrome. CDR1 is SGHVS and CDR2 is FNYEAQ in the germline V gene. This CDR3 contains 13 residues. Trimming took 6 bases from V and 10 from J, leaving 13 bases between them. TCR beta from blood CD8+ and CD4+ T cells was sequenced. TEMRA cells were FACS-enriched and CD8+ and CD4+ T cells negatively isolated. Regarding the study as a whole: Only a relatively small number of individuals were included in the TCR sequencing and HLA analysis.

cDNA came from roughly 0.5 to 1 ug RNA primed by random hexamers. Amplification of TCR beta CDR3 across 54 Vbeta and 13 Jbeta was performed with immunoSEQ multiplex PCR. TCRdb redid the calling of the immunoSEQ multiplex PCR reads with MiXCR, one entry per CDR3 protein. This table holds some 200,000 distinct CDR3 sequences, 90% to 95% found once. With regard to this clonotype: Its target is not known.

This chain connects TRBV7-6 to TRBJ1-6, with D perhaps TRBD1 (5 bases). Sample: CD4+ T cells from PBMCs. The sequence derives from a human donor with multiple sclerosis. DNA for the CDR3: TGTGCCAGCAGAGGCAGGGCCAGGTCACCCCTCCACTTT. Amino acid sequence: CASRGRARSPLHF.